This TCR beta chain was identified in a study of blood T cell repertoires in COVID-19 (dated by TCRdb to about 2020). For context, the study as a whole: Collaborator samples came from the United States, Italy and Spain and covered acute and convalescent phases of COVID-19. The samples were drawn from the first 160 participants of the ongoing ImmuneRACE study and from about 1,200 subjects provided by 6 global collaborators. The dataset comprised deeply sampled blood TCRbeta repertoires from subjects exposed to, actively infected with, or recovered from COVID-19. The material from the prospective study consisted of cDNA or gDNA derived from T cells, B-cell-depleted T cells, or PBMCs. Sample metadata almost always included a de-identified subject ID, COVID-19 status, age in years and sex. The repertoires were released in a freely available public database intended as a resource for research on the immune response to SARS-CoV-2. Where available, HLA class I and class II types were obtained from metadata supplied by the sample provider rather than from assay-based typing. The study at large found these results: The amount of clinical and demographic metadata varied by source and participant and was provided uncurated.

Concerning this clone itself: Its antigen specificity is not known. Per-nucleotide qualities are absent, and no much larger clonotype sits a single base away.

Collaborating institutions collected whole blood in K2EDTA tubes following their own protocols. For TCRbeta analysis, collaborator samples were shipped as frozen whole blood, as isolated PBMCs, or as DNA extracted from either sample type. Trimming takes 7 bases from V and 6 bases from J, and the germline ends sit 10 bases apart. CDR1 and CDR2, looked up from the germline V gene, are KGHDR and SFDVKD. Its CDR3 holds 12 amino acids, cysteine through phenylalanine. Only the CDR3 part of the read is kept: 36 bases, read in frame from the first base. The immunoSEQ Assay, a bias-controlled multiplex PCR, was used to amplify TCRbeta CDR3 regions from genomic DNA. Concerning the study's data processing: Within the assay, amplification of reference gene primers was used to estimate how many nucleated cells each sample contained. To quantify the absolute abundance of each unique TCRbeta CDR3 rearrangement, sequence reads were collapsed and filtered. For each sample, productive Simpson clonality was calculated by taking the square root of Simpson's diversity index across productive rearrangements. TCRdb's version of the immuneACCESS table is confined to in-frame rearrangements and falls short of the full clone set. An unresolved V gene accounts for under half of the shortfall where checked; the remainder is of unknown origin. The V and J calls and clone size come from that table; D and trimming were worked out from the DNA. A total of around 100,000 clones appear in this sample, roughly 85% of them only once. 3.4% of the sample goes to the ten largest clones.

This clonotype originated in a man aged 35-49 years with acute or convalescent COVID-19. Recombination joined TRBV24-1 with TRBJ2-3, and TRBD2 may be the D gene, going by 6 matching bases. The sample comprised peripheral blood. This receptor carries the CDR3 CATSLGGDTQYF. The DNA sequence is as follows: TGTGCCACCAGCCTAGGAGGGGATACGCAGTATTTT.